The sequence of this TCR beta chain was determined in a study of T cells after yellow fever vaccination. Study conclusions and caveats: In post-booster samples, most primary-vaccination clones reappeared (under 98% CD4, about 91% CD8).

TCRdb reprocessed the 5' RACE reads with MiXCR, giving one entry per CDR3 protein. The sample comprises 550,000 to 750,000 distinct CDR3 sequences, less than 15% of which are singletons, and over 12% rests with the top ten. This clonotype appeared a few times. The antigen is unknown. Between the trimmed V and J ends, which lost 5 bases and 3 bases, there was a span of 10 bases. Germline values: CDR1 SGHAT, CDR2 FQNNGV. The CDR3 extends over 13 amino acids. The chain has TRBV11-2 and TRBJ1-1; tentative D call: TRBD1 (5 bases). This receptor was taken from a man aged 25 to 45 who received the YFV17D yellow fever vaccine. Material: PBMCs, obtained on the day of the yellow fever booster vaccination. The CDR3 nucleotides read TGTGCCAGCAGCACGACAGTCGACACTGAAGCTTTCTTT. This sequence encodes CASSTTVDTEAFF.